The source of this TCR beta chain is a study of control samples from healthy donors and cancer patients. The assay was immunoSEQ multiplex PCR, and TCRdb's table has in-frame clones only and misses some. The table lists about 160,000 clones, 80% to 95% of them singletons. Sequenced material: blood. This sequence was found in a young woman in good health.

CDR3 in amino acids: CASSLSQGSQPQHF. CDR3 bases: TGTGCCAGTAGTCTGTCACAGGGGAGTCAGCCCCAGCATTTT. J is TRBJ1-5 and V is TRBV19, with TRBD1 matching 7 bases. CDR3 length: 14 amino acids. The junction had 7 bases not matched to a gene; V was cut back by 5 bases and J by 6 bases. Germline CDR1 and CDR2: LNHDA and SQIVND (reference sequence).